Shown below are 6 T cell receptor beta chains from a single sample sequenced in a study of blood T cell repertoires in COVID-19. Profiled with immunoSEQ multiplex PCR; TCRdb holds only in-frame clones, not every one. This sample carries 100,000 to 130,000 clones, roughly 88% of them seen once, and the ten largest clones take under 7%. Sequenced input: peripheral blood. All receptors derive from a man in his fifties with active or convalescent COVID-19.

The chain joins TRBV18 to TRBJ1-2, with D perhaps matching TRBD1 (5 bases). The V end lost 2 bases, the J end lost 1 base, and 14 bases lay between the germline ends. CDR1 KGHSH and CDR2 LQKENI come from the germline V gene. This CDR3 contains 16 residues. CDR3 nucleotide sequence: TGTGCCAGCTCACCAATGGGGCGCGGGAGTAACTATGGCTACACCTTC. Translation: CASSPMGRGSNYGYTF.

CDR3 loop: CASSPGSDTQYF. The CDR3 coding sequence is TGTGCCAGCAGCCCCGGTTCAGATACGCAGTATTTT. The V and J genes are TRBV12-3 or TRBV12-4 and TRBJ2-3; unclear D gene. This CDR3 is 12 amino acids long. V lost 6 bases to trimming and J lost 4 bases, with 8 bases between them.

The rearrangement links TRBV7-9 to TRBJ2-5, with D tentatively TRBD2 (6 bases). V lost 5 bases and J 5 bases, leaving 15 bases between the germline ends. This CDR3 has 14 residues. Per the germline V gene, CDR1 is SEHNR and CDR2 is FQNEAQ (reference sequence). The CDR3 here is CASSPPGVGETQYF. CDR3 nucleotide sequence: TGTGCCAGCAGCCCCCCGGGGGTCGGGGAGACCCAGTACTTC.

CDR3 region: CASRDRVGEQYF. The DNA of the CDR3 is TGTGCCAGTAGGGACAGGGTCGGGGAGCAGTACTTC. The rearrangement joins TRBV19 to TRBJ2-7; 8 nucleotides match TRBD1. Per germline, CDR1 LNHDA and CDR2 SQIVND (reference sequence). This CDR3 is built from 12 residues. The V segment lost 6 bases and the J segment 7 bases; nucleotides outside the gene matches: 5.

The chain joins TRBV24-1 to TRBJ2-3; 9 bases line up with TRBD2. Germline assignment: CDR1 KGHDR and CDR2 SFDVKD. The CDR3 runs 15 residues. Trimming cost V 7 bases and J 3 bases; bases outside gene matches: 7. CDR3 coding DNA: TGTGCCACCAGCGTTAGCGGGAGCATAACAGATACGCAGTATTTT. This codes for CATSVSGSITDTQYF.

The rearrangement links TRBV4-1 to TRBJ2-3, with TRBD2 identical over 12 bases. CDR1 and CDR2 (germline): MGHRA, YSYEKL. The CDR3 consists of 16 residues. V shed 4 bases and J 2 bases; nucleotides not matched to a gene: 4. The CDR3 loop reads CASSPRLAGDTDTQYF. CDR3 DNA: TGCGCCAGCAGCCCGAGACTAGCGGGAGACACAGATACGCAGTATTTT.